This T cell receptor (beta chain) was sequenced in a study of metastatic and nonmetastatic thyroid tumors. The overall study: Thyroid patients, malignant and benign, had repertoires compared across blood and tumor or nodule tissue.

None of the patients had undergone any treatment ahead of thyroid surgery. This clone came up many times. The CDR3 is made up of 15 amino acids. Trimming took 1 base from V and 2 from J, leaving 9 bases between them. In germline, CDR1 is SGHTA, CDR2 FQGTGA. TCRdb re-processed the PCR reads through MiXCR. Of fewer than 45,000 clones listed, approximately 12% are singletons. The chain recombines TRBV7-3 with TRBJ1-5; D gene unclear. The receptor was derived from a female donor with papillary thyroid cancer or a benign thyroid nodule (not recorded which). Some clones in this sample may be carry-over from other donors' samples. The sample comprised blood. CDR3 DNA sequence: TGTGCCAGCAGCTTAAGCCCCGGGGGCAATCAGCCCCAGCATTTT. As protein: CASSLSPGGNQPQHF.